Below, 27 T cell receptor beta chains from the same sample are listed, as sequenced in a study of identical twins. TCRdb reanalysed the 5' RACE reads using MiXCR and keeps one entry per CDR3 protein. The repertoire includes about 570,000 distinct CDR3 sequences, just under 10% of them detected once, and around 3.2% sits in the top ten. A further study also used this sample, focusing on yellow fever vaccine responses in identical twins.

Sequenced sample: PBMCs. Receptors originate from a woman aged 18-29 years in good health.

In regard to this clonotype: The junction and the germline gene differ at one end; a read error may be behind it. V gene TRBV7-2 combines with J gene TRBJ2-5; 8 positions agree with TRBD2. The CDR3 totals 15 residues. Germline CDR1 and CDR2: SGHTA and FQGNSA. The CDR3 coding sequence is TGTGCCAGCACCCTAGGAGCGGGGGCAGGAGAGACCCACTACTTC. Translation: CASTLGAGAGETHYF.

The V call is TRBV4-2, the J call TRBJ1-3; no definite D call. The CDR3 has 17 amino acids. V shed 4 bases and J shed 7 bases, with 23 bases lying between them. CDR1 and CDR2 (germline): LGHNA, YNFKEQ. CDR3 DNA sequence: TGTGCCAGCAGCCGAGGACGCGGCCCGGGTCGGTGGAACACCATATATTTT. It codes for CASSRGRGPGRWNTIYF.

This clonotype was detected a few times. The rearrangement joins TRBV18 to TRBJ1-5; the match to TRBD1 covers 7 bases. CDR1 and CDR2 from the germline V gene are KGHSH and LQKENI. Trimming removed 7 bases from V and 3 bases from J; junction bases left unmatched: 6. The CDR3 has 14 residues. The CDR3 coding sequence is TGTGCCAGCTGGAGGGGGACAGACAATCAGCCCCAGCATTTT. Translating it yields CASWRGTDNQPQHF.

This clonotype was seen a handful of times. This chain joins TRBV12-3 or TRBV12-4 and TRBJ2-1; D is undetermined. Trimming cost V 1 base and J 16 bases, with 14 bases left between them. The CDR3 loop spans 12 amino acids. CDR3 protein: CASSLDSGFNFF. For the CDR3, the DNA is TGTGCCAGCAGTTTAGATTCTGGGTTCAATTTCTTC.

This clonotype was counted many times. The chain recombines TRBV29-1 with TRBJ2-7, with D perhaps TRBD2 (6 bases). The CDR3 is made up of 11 amino acids. Trimming left V 7 bases short and J 6 bases short, with 13 bases between. Germline CDR1 is SQVTM and CDR2 is ANQGSEA. CDR3: CSGGTSSEQYF. CDR3 sequence (DNA): TGCAGCGGAGGGACTTCCAGCGAGCAGTACTTC.

The chain employs TRBV7-9 and TRBJ2-7, with TRBD2 identical over 11 bases. There are 16 residues in the CDR3. V lost 5 bases and J lost 2; bases outside the gene matches: 8. Germline V gives CDR1 SEHNR, CDR2 FQNEAQ (reference sequence). As DNA, the CDR3 is TGTGCCAGCAGCAAGACGACTAGCGGGAATCCCTACGAGCAGTACTTC. This gives the protein CASSKTTSGNPYEQYF.

The chain combines TRBV15 with TRBJ2-7; TRBD1 matches 8 bases. Germline V gives CDR1 LNHNV, CDR2 YYDKDF (reference sequence). J gave up 5 bases and V 5 bases, and 2 bases lay outside the gene matches. The CDR3 is made up of 12 amino acids. As DNA, the CDR3 is TGTGCCACCAGCCAACAGGGGGACGAGCAGTACTTC. Protein: CATSQQGDEQYF.

The rearrangement links TRBV6-1 to TRBJ2-3; 8 bases agree with TRBD1. Germline V gene sequence: CDR1 MNHNS, CDR2 SASEGT. Trimming removed 6 bases from V and 0 bases from J; junction bases left unmatched: 5. The length of the CDR3 is 15 residues. The CDR3 sequence is CASSNRGSSTDTQYF. The CDR3 DNA reads as TGTGCCAGCAGCAACAGGGGGTCTAGCACAGATACGCAGTATTTT.

The chain recombines TRBV5-1 with TRBJ2-7; D possibly corresponds to TRBD1 (5 bases). The germline V gene has CDR1 SGHRS and CDR2 YFSETQ. Deletions cut 4 bases from V and 3 bases from J, with 11 bases between. There are 13 residues in the CDR3. This CDR3 reads CASSQNRYYEQYF. DNA for the CDR3: TGCGCCAGCAGCCAGAACAGGTACTACGAGCAGTACTTC.

The rearrangement joins TRBV2 to TRBJ2-7; TRBD1 or TRBD2 may be the D gene (5 bases each). This CDR3 is built from 15 residues. Germline-derived CDR1 and CDR2 are SNHLY and FYNNEI. Trimming pared 6 bases from V and 7 bases from J, leaving 22 bases between. CDR3 in DNA: TGTGCCAGCAGGGGGGACGGGGTGACTGTCCGAGAGCAGTACTTC. The encoded protein is CASRGDGVTVREQYF. The full variable domain, with the rest looked up from reference TRBV2 and TRBJ2-7, is EPEVTQTPSHQVTQMGQEVILRCVPISNHLYFYWYRQILGQKVEFLVSFYNNEISEKSEIFDDQFSVERPDGSNFTLKIRSTKLEDSAMYFCASRGDGVTVREQYFGPGTRLTVT.

This clonotype was seen at least ten times. The V call is TRBV7-6, the J call TRBJ2-7, with D uncertain. CDR3 size: 14 residues. Germline CDR1 SGHVS, CDR2 FNYEAQ. V lost 0 bases and J 2 bases, leaving 8 bases between the germline ends. The CDR3 loop reads CASSLASQAYEQYF. The CDR3 region has the DNA TGTGCCAGCAGCTTAGCGTCCCAGGCCTACGAGCAGTACTTC.

This clonotype was detected many times. The chain links TRBV15 to TRBJ2-5; D not certain. Germline loops: CDR1 LNHNV, CDR2 YYDKDF (reference sequence). With 0 bases removed from V and 6 bases from J, the gap between germline ends came to 8 bases. This CDR3 contains 13 residues. Written as DNA, the CDR3 is TGTGCCACCAGCAGAGATCGAGTCAAGACCCAGTACTTC. Protein sequence: CATSRDRVKTQYF.

At least ten counts were recorded for this clonotype. The CDR3 sequence: CASTSRFSEGTGELFF. CDR3 in DNA: TGTGCCAGCACCTCTCGGTTCTCGGAAGGCACCGGGGAGCTGTTTTTT. The chain joins TRBV7-2 to TRBJ2-2; D uncertain. Deletions cut 7 bases from V and 4 bases from J, with 19 bases between. The V gene's germline CDR1 is SGHTA and CDR2 FQGNSA. CDR3 size: 16 residues.

This clonotype was counted at least ten times. The genes are TRBV12-3 or TRBV12-4 and TRBJ2-1; D is undetermined. CDR3 length equals 14 residues. Trimming cost V 6 bases and J 3 bases, with 12 bases left between them. The CDR3, as DNA: TGTGCCAGCAGCCTTCTACCCAACTACAATGAGCAGTTCTTC. Its translation: CASSLLPNYNEQFF.

This clonotype was found many times. The V and J genes are TRBV5-1 and TRBJ2-1; 9 nucleotides line up with TRBD1. The trim removed 3 bases at V and 8 bases at J, leaving 9 bases unmatched. The germline gives CDR1 SGHRS, CDR2 YFSETQ. This CDR3 spans 15 amino acids. CDR3: CASSWTGEVVYEQFF. CDR3 nucleotide sequence: TGCGCCAGCAGCTGGACAGGGGAGGTGGTATATGAGCAGTTCTTC.

This clonotype has only a few counts. The rearrangement links TRBV14 to TRBJ2-1, with 8 bases that match TRBD1. Unmatched junction bases numbered 11, after V lost 5 bases and J lost 8 bases. Germline V gene lookup returns CDR1 SGHDN and CDR2 FVKESK. The CDR3 extends over 15 amino acids. The CDR3 loop is CASSGGQGKFDEQFF. CDR3 nucleotides: TGTGCCAGCAGCGGAGGACAGGGAAAATTTGATGAGCAGTTCTTC.

This clonotype was counted only a few times. The rearrangement uses TRBV19 and TRBJ2-1; D might be TRBD2 (5 bases). The CDR3 is 13 amino acids. V was cut by 2 bases and J by 5 bases, with 7 bases left in between. Per germline, CDR1 LNHDA and CDR2 SQIVND (reference sequence). The CDR3 coding sequence is TGTGCCAGTAGTATATCTAGCAACAATGAGCAGTTCTTC. Encoded protein: CASSISSNNEQFF. Full variable domain (remainder filled in from reference TRBV19 and TRBJ2-1): DGGITQSPKYLFRKEGQNVTLSCEQNLNHDAMYWYRQDPGQGLRLIYYSQIVNDFQKGDIAEGYSVSREKKESFPLTVTSAQKNPTAFYLCASSISSNNEQFFGPGTRLTVL.

This clonotype was observed a few times. This chain connects TRBV12-3 or TRBV12-4 to TRBJ1-2; D gene ambiguous. Trimming removed 0 bases at V and 7 bases at J, with 6 bases between. This CDR3 region has 12 residues. CDR3 loop: CASSLALIGYTF. The CDR3, as DNA: TGTGCCAGCAGTTTAGCGCTAATTGGCTACACCTTC.

The table lists this clonotype with a few counts. V usage is TRBV28 and J usage is TRBJ2-3; TRBD2 agrees at 9 bases. The CDR3 contains 15 residues. J lost 8 bases, V lost 6 bases, and 12 bases had no gene match. Germline V gene sequence: CDR1 MDHEN, CDR2 SYDVKM. The CDR3 DNA follows: TGTGCCAGCAGGGGAGTAGCGGGGGCATTCGGTACGCAGTATTTT. Translation gives CASRGVAGAFGTQYF.

This chain links TRBV7-2 with TRBJ2-3; 10 bases line up with TRBD2. This CDR3 has 16 residues. After removal of 6 bases from V and 0 bases from J, the junction contained 6 bases not matched to a gene. CDR1 and CDR2 from the germline V gene are SGHTA and FQGNSA. The CDR3 spells CASRTTTSGSTDTQYF. The CDR3 DNA sequence: TGTGCCAGCAGGACCACGACTAGCGGGAGCACAGATACGCAGTATTTT.

The chain is built from TRBV29-1 and TRBJ2-7; unclear D gene. The germline V gene encodes CDR1 SQVTM and CDR2 ANQGSEA. CDR3 length: 12 residues. V was cut by 6 bases and J by 4 bases, with 13 bases left in between. CDR3 coding DNA: TGCAGCGTCTGGGCTGGAAGATACGAGCAGTACTTC. Amino acid sequence: CSVWAGRYEQYF.

The rearrangement joins TRBV6-4 to TRBJ2-3, with TRBD2 matching 7 bases. CDR1 and CDR2 (germline): MRHNA, SNTAGT. Germline trimming cut 8 bases from V and 0 bases from J; bases unmatched to any gene: 8. The CDR3 covers 15 residues. The CDR3 nucleotides are TGTGCCAGCGGTACTAGCGACTCCAGCACAGATACGCAGTATTTT. Its protein is CASGTSDSSTDTQYF.

There are many counts of this clonotype. J is TRBJ2-7 and V is TRBV28; 8 nucleotides line up with TRBD2. V trimming: 3 bases; J trimming: 2 bases; junction bases outside the gene matches: 3. This CDR3 spans 14 amino acids. CDR1 is MDHEN, CDR2 SYDVKM, per germline. CDR3 loop: CASSFREGPYEQYF. For the CDR3, the DNA is TGTGCCAGCAGTTTTCGGGAGGGGCCCTACGAGCAGTACTTC.

This clonotype was seen many times. The chain has TRBV4-3 and TRBJ2-5; perhaps TRBD1 as D (6 bases). V shed 0 bases and J shed 4 bases, with 12 bases lying between them. Germline V lookup: CDR1 LGHNA, CDR2 YSLEER. The CDR3 runs 15 residues. CDR3 in amino acids: CASSQDPTGRETQYF. The CDR3 DNA follows: TGCGCCAGCAGCCAAGATCCTACAGGGAGAGAGACCCAGTACTTC.

This clonotype was counted between two and nine times. This rearrangement joins TRBV29-1 to TRBJ1-1; no firm D call. This CDR3 spans 11 amino acids. The germline V gene encodes CDR1 SQVTM and CDR2 ANQGSEA. The V gene lost 0 bases and the J gene lost 6 bases, with 5 bases spanning the gap. The CDR3 protein is CSVEDVSEAFF. The CDR3 nucleotides read TGCAGCGTTGAAGATGTCTCTGAAGCTTTCTTT.

V is TRBV11-3 and J is TRBJ2-5; possibly TRBD1 or TRBD2 for D (5 bases each). The germline V and J ends were trimmed by 5 bases and 4 bases, with 17 bases remaining between them. CDR1 is SGHNT, CDR2 YENEEA, per germline. The CDR3 is made up of 15 amino acids. CDR3 loop: CASSPPGPPLETQYF. The CDR3, as DNA: TGTGCCAGCAGCCCCCCGGGGCCTCCTTTAGAGACCCAGTACTTC.

The V call is TRBV7-9, the J call TRBJ1-6, with TRBD1 as a possible D gene (5 bases). Germline CDR1 and CDR2: SEHNR and FQNEAQ (reference sequence). The V and J ends lost 0 bases and 7 bases respectively, with 10 bases between them. The CDR3 runs 15 residues. The CDR3 spells CASSLALGPNSPLHF. CDR3 in DNA: TGTGCCAGCAGCTTAGCGCTGGGGCCGAATTCACCCCTCCACTTT.